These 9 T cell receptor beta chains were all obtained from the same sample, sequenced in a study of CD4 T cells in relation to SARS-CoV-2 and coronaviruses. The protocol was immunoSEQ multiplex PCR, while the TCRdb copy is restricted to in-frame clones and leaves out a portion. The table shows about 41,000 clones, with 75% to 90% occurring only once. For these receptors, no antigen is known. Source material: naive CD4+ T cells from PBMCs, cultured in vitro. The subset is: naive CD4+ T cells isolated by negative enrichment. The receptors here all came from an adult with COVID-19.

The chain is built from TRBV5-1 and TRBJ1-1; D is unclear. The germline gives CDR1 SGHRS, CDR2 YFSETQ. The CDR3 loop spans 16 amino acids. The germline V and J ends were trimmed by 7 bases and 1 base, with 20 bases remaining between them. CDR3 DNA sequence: TGCGCCAGCCAACTACGATCATTTACTAGGAACACTGAAGCTTTCTTT. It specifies CASQLRSFTRNTEAFF.

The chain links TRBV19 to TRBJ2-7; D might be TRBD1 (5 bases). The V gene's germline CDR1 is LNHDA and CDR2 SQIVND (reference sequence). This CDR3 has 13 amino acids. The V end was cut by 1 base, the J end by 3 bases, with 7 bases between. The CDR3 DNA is TGTGCCAGTAGTATAGGGGGCGGCTACGAGCAGTACTTC. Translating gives CASSIGGGYEQYF. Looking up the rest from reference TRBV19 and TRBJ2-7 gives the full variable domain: DGGITQSPKYLFRKEGQNVTLSCEQNLNHDAMYWYRQDPGQGLRLIYYSQIVNDFQKGDIAEGYSVSREKKESFPLTVTSAQKNPTAFYLCASSIGGGYEQYFGPGTRLTVT.

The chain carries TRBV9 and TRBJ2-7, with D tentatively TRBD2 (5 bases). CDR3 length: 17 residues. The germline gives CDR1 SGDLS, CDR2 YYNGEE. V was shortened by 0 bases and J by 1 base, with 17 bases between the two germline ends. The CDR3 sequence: CASSVAPSTSGSYEQYF. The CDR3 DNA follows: TGTGCCAGCAGCGTAGCCCCATCCACTAGTGGGTCCTACGAGCAGTACTTC.

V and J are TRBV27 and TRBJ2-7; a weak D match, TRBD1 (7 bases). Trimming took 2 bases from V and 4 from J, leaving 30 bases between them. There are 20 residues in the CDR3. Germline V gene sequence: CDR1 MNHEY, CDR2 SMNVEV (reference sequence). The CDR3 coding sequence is TGTGCCAGCAGTTTAACCCGACAGGGCCCCGTGGGGCGGGATGGATACGAGCAGTACTTC. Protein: CASSLTRQGPVGRDGYEQYF.

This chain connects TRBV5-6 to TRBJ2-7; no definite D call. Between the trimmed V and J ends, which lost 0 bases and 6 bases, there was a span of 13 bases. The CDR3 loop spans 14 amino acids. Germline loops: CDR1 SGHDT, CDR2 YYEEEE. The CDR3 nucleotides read TGTGCCAGCAGCTTGGGCGCCCCACCTTCCGAGCAGTACTTC. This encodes CASSLGAPPSEQYF.

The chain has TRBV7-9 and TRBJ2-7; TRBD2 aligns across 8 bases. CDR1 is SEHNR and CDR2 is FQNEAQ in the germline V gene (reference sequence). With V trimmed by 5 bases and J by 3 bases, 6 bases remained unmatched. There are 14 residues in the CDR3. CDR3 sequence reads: CASSASGSIYEQYF. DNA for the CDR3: TGTGCCAGCAGCGCTAGCGGGTCGATCTACGAGCAGTACTTC.

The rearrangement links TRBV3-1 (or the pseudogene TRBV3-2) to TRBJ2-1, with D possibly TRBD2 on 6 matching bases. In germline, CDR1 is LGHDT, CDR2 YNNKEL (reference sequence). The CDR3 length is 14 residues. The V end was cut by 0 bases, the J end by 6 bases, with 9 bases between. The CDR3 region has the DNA TGTGCCAGCAGCCAAGAGGGAGGATTCAATGAGCAGTTCTTC. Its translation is CASSQEGGFNEQFF.

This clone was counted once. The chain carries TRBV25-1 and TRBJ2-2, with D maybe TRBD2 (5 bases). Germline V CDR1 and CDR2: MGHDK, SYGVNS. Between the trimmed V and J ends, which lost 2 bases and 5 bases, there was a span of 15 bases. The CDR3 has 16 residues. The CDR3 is CASSEATSSRTGELFF. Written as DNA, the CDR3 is TGTGCCAGCAGTGAAGCTACTAGTTCCCGTACCGGGGAGCTGTTTTTT.

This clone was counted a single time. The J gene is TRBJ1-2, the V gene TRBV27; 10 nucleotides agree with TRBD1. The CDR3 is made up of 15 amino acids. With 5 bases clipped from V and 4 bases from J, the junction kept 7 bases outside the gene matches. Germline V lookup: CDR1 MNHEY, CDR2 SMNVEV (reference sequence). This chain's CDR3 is CASSRSGQGIYGYTF. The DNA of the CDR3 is TGTGCCAGCAGTCGGTCGGGACAGGGGATCTATGGCTACACCTTC.